The 6 T cell receptor beta chains below all came from one sample that was sequenced in a study of cytomegalovirus exposure and HLA in healthy donors. The PCR had 60 Vbeta and 13 Jbeta primers. Produced via immunoSEQ multiplex PCR; TCRdb's table is partial and in-frame only. This table has around 100,000 clones, around 76% appearing once. Sequenced material: PBMCs. All receptors come from a woman in her sixties or seventies in good health and CMV-seropositive.

CDR3 bases: TGTGCCAGCAGGAGGGACAACTCTGGGGCCAACGTCCTGACTTTC. Amino acid sequence: CASRRDNSGANVLTF. This rearrangement joins TRBV6-1 to TRBJ2-6; TRBD1 might be the D (6 bases). Trimming stripped 6 bases from V and 0 bases from J, with 9 bases between. Germline CDR1 MNHNS, CDR2 SASEGT. The CDR3 contains 15 residues.

The chain joins TRBV6-1 to TRBJ1-5, with unresolved D. The germline gives CDR1 MNHNS, CDR2 SASEGT. This CDR3 contains 13 residues. Trimming left V 6 bases short and J 4 bases short, with 10 bases between. CDR3 bases: TGTGCCAGCAGCCTAAGCAATAATCAGCCCCAGCATTTT. It yields the protein CASSLSNNQPQHF.

The gene calls are TRBV29-1 and TRBJ1-5; possibly TRBD1 for D (5 bases). The V end was cut by 3 bases, the J end by 7 bases, with 13 bases between. Germline V gene data show CDR1 as SQVTM and CDR2 as ANQGSEA. The CDR3 runs 13 residues. CDR3 nucleotides: TGCAGCGTTGAGGAGGCGGAGGGGCAGCCCCAGCATTTT. Its translation is CSVEEAEGQPQHF.

This clone was seen just once. The genes are TRBV5-6 and TRBJ2-2, with TRBD1 matching over 9 bases. The CDR3 has 15 residues. V was pared by 4 bases and J by 5 bases, with 6 bases of the junction left unmatched. Per germline, CDR1 SGHDT and CDR2 YYEEEE. CDR3: CASSINRGLTGELFF. The CDR3 DNA is TGTGCCAGCAGCATAAACAGGGGGCTAACCGGGGAGCTGTTTTTT.

V and J are TRBV6-6 and TRBJ2-7; 9 bases are shared with TRBD2. Germline V gene sequence: CDR1 MNHNY, CDR2 SVGAGI (reference sequence). Trimming took 7 bases from V and 4 from J; bases not matched to a gene: 11. The length of the CDR3 is 15 residues. CDR3 protein: CASNRGGRASYEQYF. The DNA for the CDR3 is TGTGCCAGCAACCGGGGCGGGAGGGCCTCTTACGAGCAGTACTTC.

This clone was seen more than once but under ten times. The chain combines TRBV5-4 with TRBJ2-3; TRBD1 matches at 8 bases. Losses at the gene ends were 1 base for V and 2 bases for J; bases not matched to a gene: 6. Germline CDR1 SGHNT, CDR2 YYREEE (reference sequence). The length of the CDR3 is 16 residues. The chain's CDR3 is CASSLRGQAITDTQYF. The CDR3 region has the DNA TGTGCCAGCAGCTTGCGGGGACAGGCGATCACAGATACGCAGTATTTT.